The clone carrying this T cell receptor beta chain was picked up one time. Repertoires were generated with immunoSEQ multiplex PCR, while TCRdb's copy carries only in-frame clones and drops some. The sample has approximately 25,000 clones, about four fifths seen once. These data come from a study of T cells in narcolepsy. The wider study: Healthy controls were enrolled alongside patients with narcolepsy type 1 or type 2.

The V gene's germline CDR1 is SGHDN and CDR2 FVKESK. CDR3 length equals 14 residues. Sequenced: memory (CD45RA-) CD4+ T cells from blood. This chain joins TRBV14 and TRBJ2-5; the match to TRBD2 covers 7 bases. The end of the DNA aligns better with TRBJ2-7, so the J call may be wrong. This clonotype was obtained from a human donor in good health. The CDR3 region is CASSWGGGSYEQYF. As DNA, the CDR3 is TGTGCCAGCAGCTGGGGCGGGGGCTCCTACGAGCAGTACTTC.